This T cell receptor (beta chain) was captured in a study of cytomegalovirus exposure and HLA in healthy donors. About this clone: The antigen remains undetermined.

PCR used 60 Vbeta primers and 13 Jbeta primers. Data came from immunoSEQ multiplex PCR; TCRdb stores just in-frame clones and leaves some out. The data hold about 90,000 clones, with approximately 64% observed a single time. The V end lost 2 bases, the J end lost 6 bases, and 11 bases lay between the germline ends. CDR3 length equals 14 residues. From germline, CDR1 is MDHEN and CDR2 SYDVKM. Study-level findings and limits: Per published accounts, TCR beta sequences correctly predicted the HLA-A and HLA-B alleles of most subjects. TRBV6-2, TRBV6-3 and some other V segments were unresolvable in 87-base-pair reads. A later analysis reportedly found fewer N-insertions in an Asian-associated ancestry cluster than the approximately 670-donor mean. Presence/absence analysis assumed near-uniform sequencing depth across donors.

The sequenced sample was PBMCs. The receptor's source is a woman in her fifties or sixties in good health and CMV-seropositive. The chain recombines TRBV28 with TRBJ1-5, with D possibly TRBD1 on 5 matching bases. CDR3 bases: TGTGCCAGCAGTTTAGGGGTCAGGGTTCAGCCCCAGCATTTT. It codes for CASSLGVRVQPQHF.